The clone carrying this T cell receptor beta chain was counted a few times. The data originate from a study of shared T cell receptors in the human thymus. V was shortened by 2 bases and J by 2 bases, with 3 bases between the two germline ends. The CDR3 is 12 residues long. Germline V CDR1 and CDR2: SGHRS, YFSETQ. TCRdb's copy holds only in-frame clones and misses some; the assay was immunoSEQ multiplex PCR. The sample records approximately 660,000 clones, around nine tenths being singletons. The same data also went into a second study, on human thymus T cells. That study reports: Corrective surgery for congenital heart defects was being performed on the healthy Finnish infants who were the donors. Thymic tissue was derived from resections collected during corrective heart surgery. Thymic and blood repertoires appeared to carry a bias in their V and J gene usage. Among unrelated individuals, related research reported thymic repertoires that overlapped highly.

This sequence originates from a boy in the first two years of life with a congenital heart defect. Material: thymocytes. This sequence joins TRBV5-1 and TRBJ2-3, with D unresolved. The CDR3 reads CASSFSTDTQYF. The CDR3 DNA is TGCGCCAGCAGCTTCTCCACAGATACGCAGTATTTT.